This TCR beta chain was identified in a study of blood T cell repertoires in COVID-19. Background on the study: Specimens from acute and convalescent COVID-19 originated in the United States, Italy and Spain. Nucleic acid was either cDNA or gDNA, and it came from T cells, B-cell-depleted T cells, or PBMCs.

Original data processing: Scientists estimated how many nucleated cells there were by amplifying reference gene primers. Sequencing was performed with immunoSEQ multiplex PCR; in TCRdb, only in-frame clones are kept and a portion is missing. V, J and clone size reflect that table, while D and trimming were determined from the DNA. The data show some 250,000 clones, approximately 86% seen once. Germline V lookup: CDR1 ENHRY, CDR2 SYGVKD. V gave up 3 bases and J gave up 4 bases; unmatched junction bases: 3. The CDR3 runs 15 residues. Input material: peripheral blood. The rearrangement uses TRBV10-3 and TRBJ2-7; 13 bases map to TRBD2. The receptor was isolated from a woman aged 25 to 45 who had recovered from COVID-19. CDR3 DNA sequence: TGTGCCATCAGTGACACGACTAGCGGGGGGTACGAGCAGTACTTC. Its protein product is CAISDTTSGGYEQYF.